This T cell receptor beta chain comes out of a study of T cell responses to AZD1222 COVID-19 vaccine. Findings and caveats of the study: The breadth and depth of Spike-specific TCRs increased once two AZD1222 doses had been given. CD4 TCRs linked to vaccination spanned spike, dominating at 160-218 and 743-854.

As to this clone: The antigen is undetermined.

Sequencing used immunoSEQ multiplex PCR; TCRdb keeps in-frame clones, though not all of them. The data hold 130,000 to 150,000 clones, with 90% to 95% observed a single time. This specimen was peripheral blood, taken on day 0 of AZD1222 vaccination. This TCR came from an adult in good health.

The CDR3 DNA reads as TGTGCCAGCAGCCAACCTTCCCGAGTATCCGATTCACCCCTCCACTTT. Amino acid sequence: CASSQPSRVSDSPLHF. V and J are TRBV4-2 and TRBJ1-6; D not resolved. V dropped 2 bases and J dropped 8 bases, with 16 bases sitting between them. This CDR3 comprises 16 residues. The germline gives CDR1 LGHNA, CDR2 YNFKEQ.